This T cell receptor beta chain was obtained from a study of blood T cell repertoires in COVID-19. As originally analysed: Quantification of nucleated cells was approximated via reference gene primer amplification. Sequencing used immunoSEQ multiplex PCR; TCRdb keeps in-frame clones, though not all of them. Clone size and V and J calls were adopted from that table, with D and trimming inferred from the DNA. Among 250,000 to 300,000 clones listed, about nine tenths were seen once. This TCR was sampled from a woman between 50 and 59 years old who had recovered from COVID-19. The sample consisted of peripheral blood.

Here the CDR3 reads CASSLLRGASEAFF. The CDR3 region has the DNA TGTGCCAGCAGCTTGCTACGGGGGGCAAGTGAAGCTTTCTTT. The J gene is TRBJ1-1, the V gene TRBV5-5, with D perhaps matching TRBD1 (6 bases). CDR3 length equals 14 residues. The germline V gene has CDR1 SGHKS and CDR2 YYEKEE (reference sequence). The V end was cut by 1 base, the J end by 7 bases, with 14 bases between.